This is a list of T cell receptor beta chains from one sample in a study of blood T cell repertoires in COVID-19. Clones were sequenced by immunoSEQ multiplex PCR, and TCRdb holds only the in-frame ones, with some missing. The repertoire consists of around 260,000 clones, with 88% occurring once and the leading ten covering over 4%. Sequencing used peripheral blood. These receptors originate from a man in his sixties who had recovered from COVID-19. Both conserved end residues are trimmed from each CDR3. Each record gives: V gene, CDR3 protein.

>TRBV11-2
ASSLVGTGGRSYNEQF
>TRBV19
ASSTPYGGARAEAF
>TRBV7-6
ASSSRTSGGAHGELF
>TRBV27
ASSLFGGTAEAF
>TRBV6-5
ASISWEGGAEAF
>TRBV24-1
ATKPGGVSEKLF
>TRBV7-2
ASSLLAVLRDTEAF
>TRBV19
ASSRTIPGQGNQPQH
>TRBV12-3/TRBV12-4
ASIPGLNTEAF
>TRBV7-2
ASSSDSSGNTIY
>TRBV4-1
ASSQDLPTGYGYT
>TRBV19
ASSIESRAYNSPLH
>TRBV2
ASSEWGVTQY
>TRBV5-1
ASSLEGNSPLH
>TRBV7-2
ASSRSGGRETQY
>TRBV7-3
ASSLKAATGEAF
>TRBV11-2
ASSLHLADSYEQY
>TRBV5-8
ASSSLSAGGNYNEQF
>TRBV29-1
SVGQPVSLH
>TRBV5-1
ASSFGTSGNNEQF
>TRBV19
ASSQTGTNYGYT
>TRBV9
ASSGGGTAILYEQY
>TRBV7-6
ASSLALGGGAYEQY
>TRBV5-1
ASSLYGDRVSYGYT
>TRBV2
ASTKTPVQGPQETQY
>TRBV5-1
ASSLAQRGQSYGYT
>TRBV5-5
ASSWLTGLEAF
>TRBV7-2
ASSLALVRTDTQY
>TRBV4-2
ASSQGRGFYNEQF
>TRBV9
ASSDPTQQAGGTNTGELF
>TRBV10-1
ASSEGTGITGELF
>TRBV24-1
ATSSTGDEQF
>TRBV5-8
ASSTRQGAVGTQY
>TRBV6-6
ASTPKALQGAGEAF
>TRBV10-2
ASSGRQGEYEQY
>TRBV7-9
ASSPTGEREETQY
>TRBV12-3/TRBV12-4
ASSFGGPREAF
>TRBV12-5
ASGSWTNQETQY
>TRBV11-2
ASSVGPGFSEQY